This T cell receptor beta chain is from a study of T cell repertoires in cytomegalovirus infection. Across the study: HLA-B-restricted CMV epitopes that are well studied were used alongside recently identified HLA-C-restricted ones. Indications came from public TCR beta signatures; they pointed to CMV infection and to a matching HLA type. Study-level findings and limits: The cumulative frequency of public TCR beta families identified carriers of CMV plus the relevant HLA. HLA-C-restricted CMV-specific TCR beta clonotypes were dominant in the ex vivo response.

TCRdb fed the reads into MiXCR, producing one record per CDR3 protein. The table lists about a million distinct CDR3 sequences, roughly 31% of them singletons, with over 13% in the top ten. A word on this clonotype: Its target is not known.

Germline CDR1 reads MNHEY; CDR2 reads SMNVEV (reference sequence). The CDR3 loop spans 16 amino acids. The V and J ends lost 5 bases and 0 bases respectively, with 16 bases between them. This chain connects TRBV27 to TRBJ1-1; no clear D. This material consisted of cultured CD8+ T cells from PBMCs, taken from culture after CMV antigen stimulation. This TCR was sampled from a human donor in good health (CMV status not recorded). Some clones in this sample may be carry-over from other donors' samples. CDR3 coding DNA: TGTGCCAGCAGTCATACCGAGATCCTAATGAACACTGAAGCTTTCTTT. Its protein is CASSHTEILMNTEAFF.